The clone carrying this T cell receptor beta chain has a single count. This entry is derived from a study of cytomegalovirus exposure and HLA in healthy donors. This CDR3 is 15 amino acids long. CDR1 and CDR2 from the germline V gene are MNHNS and SASEGT. V dropped 4 bases and J dropped 1; count of bases not matched to a gene: 5. The PCR was carried out with 60 Vbeta primers and 13 Jbeta primers. Authors' data handling: Later reanalysis found approximately 80 million unique TCR beta chains, some 10 million of them shared. Profiled with immunoSEQ multiplex PCR; TCRdb holds only in-frame clones, not every one. V, J and clone size are those of that table, while D and trimming were read from the DNA. There are about 130,000 clones in the sample; more than 70% occur only once, and approximately 3.8% lies in the top ten.

The receptor was derived from a man aged 25-45 years in good health and CMV-seronegative. The rearrangement uses TRBV6-1 and TRBJ1-1; 8 bases map to TRBD1. Sequenced material: PBMCs. This CDR3 is CASSGQGMANTEAFF. CDR3 nucleotide sequence: TGTGCCAGCAGTGGACAGGGGATGGCGAACACTGAAGCTTTCTTT.